The clone carrying this T cell receptor (beta chain) was detected ten times or more. TCRdb ran MiXCR on the RT-PCR reads and lists one entry per CDR3 protein. The table has around 700,000 distinct CDR3 sequences, about 14% seen once. The clonotype comes from a female donor in good health, serving as a healthy control. Sequenced input: memory CD4+ T cells from blood.

The CDR3 sequence: CASSLTTNTGELFF. CDR3 nucleotides: TGTGCCAGCAGTTTAACGACTAACACCGGGGAGCTGTTTTTT. The rearrangement joins TRBV12-3 or TRBV12-4 to TRBJ2-2; D gene uncertain. The CDR3 sequence is 14 residues long. The V end lost 2 bases, the J end lost 2 bases, and 6 bases lay between the germline ends.